The subject of this entry is one TCR beta chain. Its cognate antigen is unknown. Germline lookup yields CDR1 MGHDK and CDR2 SYGVNS. Trimming pared 1 base from V and 0 bases from J, leaving 10 bases between. The CDR3 contains 16 residues. Profiling relied on immunoSEQ multiplex PCR, and the TCRdb table lists in-frame clones only, not all of them. The table lists about 91,000 clones, about 91% of them singletons. The data stem from a study of identifying expanded T cells in peripheral blood. Study results and limitations: Across healthy donors, higher total template counts meant significantly greater approximately two-week count variance.

The chain links TRBV25-1 to TRBJ1-5; D is undetermined. The origin of this receptor is a person between 18 and 75 years old in good health. The sample taken for sequencing was blood. The CDR3 loop reads CASSESPTDSNQPQHF. The CDR3 bases are TGTGCCAGCAGTGAATCCCCCACAGATAGCAATCAGCCCCAGCATTTT.